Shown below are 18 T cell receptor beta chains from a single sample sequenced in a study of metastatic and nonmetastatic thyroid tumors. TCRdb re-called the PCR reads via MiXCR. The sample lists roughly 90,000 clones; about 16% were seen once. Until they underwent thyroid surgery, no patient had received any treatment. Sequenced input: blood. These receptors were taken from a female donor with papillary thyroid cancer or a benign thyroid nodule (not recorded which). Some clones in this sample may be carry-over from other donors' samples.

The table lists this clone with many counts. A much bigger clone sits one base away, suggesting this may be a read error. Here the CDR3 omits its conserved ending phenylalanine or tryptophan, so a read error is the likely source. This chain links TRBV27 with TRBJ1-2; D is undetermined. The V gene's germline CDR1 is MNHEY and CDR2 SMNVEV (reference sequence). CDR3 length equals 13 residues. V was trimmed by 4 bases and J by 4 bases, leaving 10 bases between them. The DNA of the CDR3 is TGTGCCAGCAGTTATCGGGTGGGCTATGGCTACACCCTC. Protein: CASSYRVGYGYTL.

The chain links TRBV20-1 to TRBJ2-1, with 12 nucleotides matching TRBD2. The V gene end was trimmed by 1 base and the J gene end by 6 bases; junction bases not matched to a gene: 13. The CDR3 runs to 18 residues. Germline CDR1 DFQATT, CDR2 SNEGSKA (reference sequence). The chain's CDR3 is CSARVPLAGGISGNEQFF. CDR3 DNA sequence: TGCAGTGCTAGAGTCCCTCTAGCGGGGGGGATTTCGGGCAATGAGCAGTTCTTC.

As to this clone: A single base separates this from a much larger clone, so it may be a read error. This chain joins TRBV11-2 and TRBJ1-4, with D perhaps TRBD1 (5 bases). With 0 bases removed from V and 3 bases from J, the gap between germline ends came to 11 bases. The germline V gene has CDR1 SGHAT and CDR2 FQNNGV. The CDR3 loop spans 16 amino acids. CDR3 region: CASSLDRVDANEKLFF. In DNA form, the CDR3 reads TGTGCCAGCAGCTTAGACAGGGTCGATGCTAATGAAAAACTGTTTTTT.

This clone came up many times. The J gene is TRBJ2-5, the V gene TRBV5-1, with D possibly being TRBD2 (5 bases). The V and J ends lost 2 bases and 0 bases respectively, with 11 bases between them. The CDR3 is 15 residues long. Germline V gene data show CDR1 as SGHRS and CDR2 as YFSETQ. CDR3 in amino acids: CASSFVGGYQETQYF. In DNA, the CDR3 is TGCGCCAGCAGCTTCGTTGGAGGATACCAAGAGACCCAGTACTTC. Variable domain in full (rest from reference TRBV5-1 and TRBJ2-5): KAGVTQTPRYLIKTRGQQVTLSCSPISGHRSVSWYQQTPGQGLQFLFEYFSETQRNKGNFPGRFSGRQFSNSRSEMNVSTLELGDSALYLCASSFVGGYQETQYFGPGTRLLVL.

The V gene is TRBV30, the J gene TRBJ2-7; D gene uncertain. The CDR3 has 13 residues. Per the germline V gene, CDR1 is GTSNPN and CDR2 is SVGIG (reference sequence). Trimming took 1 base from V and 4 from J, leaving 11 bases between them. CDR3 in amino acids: CAWSGGGPYEQYF. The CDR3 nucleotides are TGTGCCTGGAGTGGAGGCGGCCCGTACGAGCAGTACTTC.

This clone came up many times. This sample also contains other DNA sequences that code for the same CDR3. This chain's CDR3 is CASSVGGGHGYTF. CDR3 sequence (DNA): TGTGCCAGCAGCGTAGGGGGGGGACATGGCTACACCTTC. The chain combines TRBV9 with TRBJ1-2; D might be TRBD1 (5 bases). The CDR3 loop spans 13 amino acids. The V and J ends lost 0 bases and 6 bases respectively, with 9 bases between them. The V gene's germline CDR1 is SGDLS and CDR2 YYNGEE.

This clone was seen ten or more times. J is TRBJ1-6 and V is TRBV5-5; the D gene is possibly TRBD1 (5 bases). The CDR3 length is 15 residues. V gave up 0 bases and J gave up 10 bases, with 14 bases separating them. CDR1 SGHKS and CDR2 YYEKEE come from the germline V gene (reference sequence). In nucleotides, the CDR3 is TGTGCCAGCAGCTTGGTGGCAGGGCCGAACTCACCCCTCCACTTT. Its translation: CASSLVAGPNSPLHF. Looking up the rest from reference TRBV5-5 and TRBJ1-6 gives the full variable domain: DAGVTQSPTHLIKTRGQQVTLRCSPISGHKSVSWYQQVLGQGPQFIFQYYEKEERGRGNFPDRFSARQFPNYSSELNVNALLLGDSALYLCASSLVAGPNSPLHFGNGTRLTVT.

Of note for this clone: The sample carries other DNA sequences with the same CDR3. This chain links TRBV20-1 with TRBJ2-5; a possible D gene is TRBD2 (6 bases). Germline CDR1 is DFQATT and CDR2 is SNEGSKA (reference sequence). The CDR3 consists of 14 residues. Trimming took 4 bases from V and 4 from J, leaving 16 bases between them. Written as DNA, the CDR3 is TGCAGTGCTACCGGGGGTCCTCGACGAGAGACCCAGTACTTC. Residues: CSATGGPRRETQYF.

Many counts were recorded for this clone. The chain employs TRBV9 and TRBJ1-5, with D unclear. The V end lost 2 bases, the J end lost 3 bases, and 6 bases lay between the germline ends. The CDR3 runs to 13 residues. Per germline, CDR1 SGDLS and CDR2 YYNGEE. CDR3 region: CASSVVPNQPQHF. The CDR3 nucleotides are TGTGCCAGCAGCGTGGTCCCCAATCAGCCCCAGCATTTT.

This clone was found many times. The CDR3 reads CASSEVGQETFF. The CDR3 DNA sequence: TGTGCCAGCAGTGAAGTTGGACAGGAAACTTTCTTT. V and J are TRBV6-1 and TRBJ1-1, with TRBD1 matching 7 bases. Germline V lookup: CDR1 MNHNS, CDR2 SASEGT. The CDR3 totals 12 residues. V lost 1 base, J lost 12 bases, and 5 bases stayed unmatched.

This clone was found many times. The CDR3 spells CASSPGLAGDPEQFF. CDR3 DNA sequence: TGTGCCAGCAGCCCTGGACTAGCGGGGGACCCGGAGCAGTTCTTC. The chain employs TRBV12-3 or TRBV12-4 and TRBJ2-1; 13 bases match TRBD2. V dropped 6 bases and J dropped 10; count of bases not matched to a gene: 9. This CDR3 has 15 amino acids.

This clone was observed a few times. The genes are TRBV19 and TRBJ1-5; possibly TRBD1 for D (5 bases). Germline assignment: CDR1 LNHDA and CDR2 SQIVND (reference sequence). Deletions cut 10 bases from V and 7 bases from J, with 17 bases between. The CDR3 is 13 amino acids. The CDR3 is CAIRAGGVQPQHF. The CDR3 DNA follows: TGTGCCATTAGGGCTGGAGGGGTACAGCCCCAGCATTTT.

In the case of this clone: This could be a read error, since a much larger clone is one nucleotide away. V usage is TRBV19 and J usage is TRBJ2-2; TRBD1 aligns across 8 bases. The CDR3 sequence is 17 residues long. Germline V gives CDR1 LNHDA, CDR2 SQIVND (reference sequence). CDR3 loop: CARLGGQGLPNTVELFF. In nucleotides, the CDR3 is TGTGCACGCCTTGGTGGACAGGGCCTTCCGAACACCGTGGAGCTGTTTTTT.

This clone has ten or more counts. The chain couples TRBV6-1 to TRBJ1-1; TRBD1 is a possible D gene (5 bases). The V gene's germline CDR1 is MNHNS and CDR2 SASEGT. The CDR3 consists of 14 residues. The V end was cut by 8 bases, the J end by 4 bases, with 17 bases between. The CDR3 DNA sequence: TGTGCCAGCTTTCCGGGGCCTTACTTCACTGAAGCTTTCTTT. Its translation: CASFPGPYFTEAFF.

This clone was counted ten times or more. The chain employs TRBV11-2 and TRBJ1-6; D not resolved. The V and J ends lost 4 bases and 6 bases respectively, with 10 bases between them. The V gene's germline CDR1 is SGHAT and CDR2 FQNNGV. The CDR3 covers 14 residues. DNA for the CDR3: TGTGCCAGCAGCTGGCAGGATGTTAATTCACCCCTCCACTTT. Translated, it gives CASSWQDVNSPLHF.

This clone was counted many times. CDR3 protein: CASSMDRGRDEQYF. DNA for the CDR3: TGTGCCAGTAGTATGGACAGGGGGCGCGACGAGCAGTACTTC. The chain combines TRBV19 with TRBJ2-7; 11 bases align to TRBD1. The trim removed 3 bases at V and 5 bases at J, leaving 3 bases unmatched. The V gene's germline CDR1 is LNHDA and CDR2 SQIVND (reference sequence). CDR3 size: 14 residues. The full variable domain, with the rest looked up from reference TRBV19 and TRBJ2-7, is DGGITQSPKYLFRKEGQNVTLSCEQNLNHDAMYWYRQDPGQGLRLIYYSQIVNDFQKGDIAEGYSVSREKKESFPLTVTSAQKNPTAFYLCASSMDRGRDEQYFGPGTRLTVT.

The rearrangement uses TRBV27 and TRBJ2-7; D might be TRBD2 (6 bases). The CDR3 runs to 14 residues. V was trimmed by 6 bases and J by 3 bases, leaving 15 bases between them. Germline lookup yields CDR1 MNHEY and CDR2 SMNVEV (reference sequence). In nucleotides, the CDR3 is TGTGCCAGCAGAGTAGCGGCAGAATACTACGAGCAGTACTTC. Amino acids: CASRVAAEYYEQYF.

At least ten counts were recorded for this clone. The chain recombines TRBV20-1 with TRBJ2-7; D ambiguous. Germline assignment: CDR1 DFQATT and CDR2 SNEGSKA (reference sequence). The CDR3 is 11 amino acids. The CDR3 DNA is TGCAGCCCAGGACGCACCTACGAGCAGTACTTC. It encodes CSPGRTYEQYF.